This T cell receptor beta chain was observed in a study of T cells in Graves' hyperthyroidism and ophthalmopathy. The trim removed 5 bases at V and 6 bases at J, leaving 3 bases unmatched. The CDR3 has 13 amino acids. Germline CDR1 SQVTM, CDR2 ANQGSEA. The table lists this clonotype with a few counts. Amplification yielded TCR beta CDR3 regions, with RNA transcripts as the source. An initial round of RT-PCR targeting the TCR CDR3 relied on the HTBI primer set. TCRdb re-analysed the multiplex PCR reads in MiXCR, keeping a single row per CDR3 protein. The table lists about 660,000 distinct CDR3 sequences, roughly 45% of them singletons.

Sequenced material: peripheral blood or thyroid tissue (not recorded which). This receptor was taken from an adult man with Graves' disease, either hyperthyroidism or ophthalmopathy (not recorded which). The V gene is TRBV29-1, the J gene TRBJ1-6; the match to TRBD1 covers 8 bases. Here the CDR3 DNA reads TGCAGCGTTAAAGGACAGGGTAATTCACCCCTCCACTTT. It encodes CSVKGQGNSPLHF. Variable domain in full (rest from reference TRBV29-1 and TRBJ1-6): SAVISQKPSRDICQRGTSLTIQCQVDSQVTMMFWYRQQPGQSLTLIATANQGSEATYESGFVIDKFPISRPNLTFSTLTVSNMSPEDSSIYLCSVKGQGNSPLHFGNGTRLTVT.